This T cell receptor beta chain was captured in a study of T cells in localized non-small cell lung cancer. Broader study findings: Because researchers sequenced only one region of the tumor, heterogeneity is still possible. Detection in adjacent lung was observed for a median roughly 57 of the top 100 tumor clones.

Remarks on this clone: Its antigen is unknown.

Measured with immunoSEQ multiplex PCR; TCRdb has only the in-frame clones, and not every one. This table has 30,000 or so clones, approximately 88% appearing once. Germline loops: CDR1 MNHNS, CDR2 SASEGT. With 7 bases clipped from V and 1 base from J, the junction kept 10 bases outside the gene matches. This CDR3 is 15 amino acids long. The starting material was peripheral blood mononuclear cells, obtained before any cancer treatment. The source of this sequence is a woman between 35 and 70 years old with stage III lung adenocarcinoma. The V call is TRBV6-1, the J call TRBJ2-7; 7 bases map to TRBD1. The chain's CDR3 is CASTTTGAWSYEQYF. The CDR3 nucleotides are TGTGCCAGCACCACTACAGGGGCATGGTCCTACGAGCAGTACTTC.